This T cell receptor (beta chain) was profiled in a study of radiation and T cells in renal cell carcinoma. J was trimmed by 2 bases and V by 2 bases; bases with no gene match: 8. Germline V CDR1 and CDR2: SGHVS, FQNEAQ. The CDR3 is 17 residues long. The time point: blood 4 weeks post-SBRT, at nephrectomy. As for treatment: 15 Gy SBRT to primary tumor, nephrectomy 4 weeks later. The method was immunoSEQ multiplex PCR; TCRdb's version includes in-frame clones alone and lacks a portion of them. This sample carries around 170,000 clones, around 90% of them seen once, and the ten largest clones take around 10%.

The sequences come from blood, collected from a patient whose treatment included radiotherapy and nephrectomy. The rearrangement links TRBV7-8 to TRBJ2-3; 9 bases are shared with TRBD2. This sequence was found in a woman between 50 and 59 years old with renal cell carcinoma. For the CDR3, the DNA is TGTGCCAGCAGCTTACGCGACGCGGGGGGGTTCACAGATACGCAGTATTTT. This encodes CASSLRDAGGFTDTQYF.